This T cell receptor beta chain was sequenced for a study of blood T cell repertoires in COVID-19. Background on the study: The samples span acute and convalescent COVID-19 from the United States, Italy and Spain. T cells, B-cell-depleted T cells, or PBMCs provided the cDNA or gDNA that served as material.

In germline, CDR1 is LNHDA, CDR2 SQIVND (reference sequence). This CDR3 spans 16 amino acids. V was clipped by 5 bases and J by 0 bases; unmatched bases: 7. In the authors' workflow: Reference gene primer amplification yielded estimated nucleated cell counts. Only in-frame clones appear in the TCRdb table, and some are missing; sequencing was by immunoSEQ multiplex PCR. V and J calls plus clone size are reproduced from that table; the DNA served to infer D and trimming. The repertoire holds fewer than 150,000 clones, with 70% to 90% as singletons. This clonotype was sampled from a human donor in a cohort sampled during active COVID-19. Sequencing used peripheral blood. The V and J genes are TRBV19 and TRBJ1-3; 7 positions match TRBD1. In nucleotides, the CDR3 is TGTGCCAGTAGTTTTCGGACAGGCGCCTCTGGAAACACCATATATTTT. Its translation is CASSFRTGASGNTIYF.